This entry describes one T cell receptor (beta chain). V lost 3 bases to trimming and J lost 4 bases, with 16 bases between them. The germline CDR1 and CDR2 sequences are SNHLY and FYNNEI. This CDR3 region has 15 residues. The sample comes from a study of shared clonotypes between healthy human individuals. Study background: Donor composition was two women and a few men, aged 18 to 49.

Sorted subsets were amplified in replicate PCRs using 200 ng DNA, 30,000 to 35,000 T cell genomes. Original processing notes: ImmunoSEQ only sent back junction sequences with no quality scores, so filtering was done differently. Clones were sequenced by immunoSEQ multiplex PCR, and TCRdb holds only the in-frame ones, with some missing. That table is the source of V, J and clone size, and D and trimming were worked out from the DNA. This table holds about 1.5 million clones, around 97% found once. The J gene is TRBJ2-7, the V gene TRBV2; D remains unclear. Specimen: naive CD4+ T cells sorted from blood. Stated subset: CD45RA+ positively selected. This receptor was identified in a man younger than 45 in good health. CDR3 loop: CASSDEQVGKYEQYF. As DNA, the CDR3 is TGTGCCAGCAGTGATGAGCAGGTGGGAAAGTACGAGCAGTACTTC.